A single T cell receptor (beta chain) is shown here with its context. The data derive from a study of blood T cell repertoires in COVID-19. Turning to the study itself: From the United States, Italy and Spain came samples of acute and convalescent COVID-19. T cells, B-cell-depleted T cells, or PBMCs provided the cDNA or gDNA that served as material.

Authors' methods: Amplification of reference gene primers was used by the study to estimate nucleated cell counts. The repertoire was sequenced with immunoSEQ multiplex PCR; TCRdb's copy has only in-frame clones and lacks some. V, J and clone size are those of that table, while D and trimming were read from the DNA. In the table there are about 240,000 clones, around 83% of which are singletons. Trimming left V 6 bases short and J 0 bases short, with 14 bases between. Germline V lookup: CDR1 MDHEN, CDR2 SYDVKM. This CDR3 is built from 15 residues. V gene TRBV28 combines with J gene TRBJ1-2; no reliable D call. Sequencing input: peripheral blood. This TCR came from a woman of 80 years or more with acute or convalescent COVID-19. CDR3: CASRLGPTSNYGYTF. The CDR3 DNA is TGTGCCAGCAGACTAGGACCAACTTCTAACTATGGCTACACCTTC.